Below, 18 T cell receptor beta chains from the same sample are listed, as sequenced in a study of T cell responses to AZD1222 COVID-19 vaccine. Assay: immunoSEQ multiplex PCR; the TCRdb copy retains only in-frame clones and omits some. The table lists 120,000 or so clones, roughly 89% of them singletons. Here the sequenced sample was peripheral blood, taken on day 0 of AZD1222 vaccination. Receptors originate from an adult in good health.

The V and J genes are TRBV7-2 and TRBJ1-1; possible D gene TRBD1, 6 bases. The length of the CDR3 is 15 residues. Germline V gene lookup returns CDR1 SGHTA and CDR2 FQGNSA. The germline V and J ends were trimmed by 5 bases and 1 base, with 14 bases remaining between them. The CDR3 coding sequence is TGTGCCAGCAGCCTAGGACAGTGGACGAACACTGAAGCTTTCTTT. The encoded protein is CASSLGQWTNTEAFF.

The chain uses TRBV12-3 or TRBV12-4 and TRBJ1-5, with a tentative D call TRBD1 (5 bases). V lost 4 bases and J lost 5, with 9 bases in between. The CDR3 spans 13 residues. CDR3 loop: CASSWGRDQPQHF. CDR3 nucleotides: TGTGCCAGCAGTTGGGGCAGGGATCAGCCCCAGCATTTT.

V and J are TRBV5-1 and TRBJ1-4; TRBD1 matches at 8 bases. The V gene's germline CDR1 is SGHRS and CDR2 YFSETQ. J was trimmed by 3 bases and V by 2 bases; bases with no gene match: 3. The CDR3 runs 15 residues. CDR3 protein: CASSFWTGSNEKLFF. As DNA, the CDR3 is TGCGCCAGCAGCTTCTGGACAGGGTCTAATGAAAAACTGTTTTTT.

This chain links TRBV24-1 with TRBJ2-1, with D uncertain. Between the trimmed V and J ends, which lost 4 bases and 4 bases, there was a span of 4 bases. Germline CDR1 and CDR2: KGHDR and SFDVKD. The CDR3 is 12 residues long. CDR3 coding DNA: TGTGCCACCAGTGACAAGTACAATGAGCAGTTCTTC. This encodes CATSDKYNEQFF.

The gene calls are TRBV5-1 and TRBJ2-7; 8 positions agree with TRBD2. J gave up 2 bases and V 2 bases, and 6 bases lay outside the gene matches. The length of the CDR3 is 15 residues. In germline, CDR1 is SGHRS, CDR2 YFSETQ. CDR3 residues: CASSFAGGGPYEQYF. For the CDR3, the DNA is TGCGCCAGCAGCTTCGCGGGCGGGGGGCCCTACGAGCAGTACTTC.

In DNA form, the CDR3 reads TGCGCCAGCAGCTCAGGGACAATTTCCGGGGAGCTGTTTTTT. As protein: CASSSGTISGELFF. The chain joins TRBV5-1 to TRBJ2-2; D may be TRBD1 (6 bases). The germline V gene has CDR1 SGHRS and CDR2 YFSETQ. V shed 3 bases and J shed 6 bases, with 12 bases lying between them. The CDR3 covers 14 residues.

The chain links TRBV21-1 to TRBJ1-1. TRBV21-1 is a pseudogene segment. The CDR3 length is 13 residues. CDR3 loop: CASSKARAPEAFF. For the CDR3, the DNA is TGTGCCAGCAGCAAGGCCCGGGCCCCTGAAGCTTTCTTT.

The V call is TRBV3-1 (or the pseudogene TRBV3-2), the J call TRBJ2-5; D might be TRBD1 (5 bases). CDR3 size: 13 residues. Germline V gene sequence: CDR1 LGHDT, CDR2 YNNKEL (reference sequence). V dropped 4 bases and J dropped 2 bases, with 8 bases sitting between them. CDR3 loop: CASSPRDQETQYF. The CDR3 bases are TGTGCCAGCAGCCCCAGGGATCAAGAGACCCAGTACTTC.

The chain links TRBV7-9 to TRBJ2-7; D is undetermined. Germline CDR1 SEHNR, CDR2 FQNEAQ (reference sequence). The CDR3 sequence is 13 residues long. V dropped 3 bases and J dropped 5 bases, with 11 bases sitting between them. The CDR3 is CASSFGSGHEQYF. Here the CDR3 DNA reads TGTGCCAGCAGCTTTGGTTCTGGGCACGAGCAGTACTTC.

Only one count was recorded for this clone. This chain uses TRBV4-2 with TRBJ2-3; D may correspond to TRBD1 or TRBD2 (7 bases each). Germline lookup yields CDR1 LGHNA and CDR2 YNFKEQ. This CDR3 contains 17 residues. V was trimmed by 0 bases and J by 1 base, leaving 14 bases between them. CDR3 residues: CASSQDYQGGRTDTQYF. CDR3 DNA sequence: TGTGCCAGCAGCCAAGATTACCAGGGGGGGCGCACAGATACGCAGTATTTT.

J is TRBJ1-5 and V is TRBV28, with a weak D call TRBD1 (5 bases). V was pared by 5 bases and J by 4 bases, with 18 bases between. Germline V gene lookup returns CDR1 MDHEN and CDR2 SYDVKM. This CDR3 is 16 amino acids long. The CDR3 here is CASSLPRTGPNQPQHF. CDR3 bases: TGTGCCAGCAGTCTCCCAAGGACGGGACCAAATCAGCCCCAGCATTTT.

V and J are TRBV27 and TRBJ1-2; D is perhaps TRBD1 (5 bases). The V end lost 6 bases, the J end lost 5 bases, and 19 bases lay between the germline ends. This CDR3 is built from 15 residues. Germline loops: CDR1 MNHEY, CDR2 SMNVEV (reference sequence). CDR3 in DNA: TGTGCCAGCAGATATAGGGCGGCGGCAGGGTATGGCTACACCTTC. This translates into CASRYRAAAGYGYTF.

This clone has a single count. The V call is TRBV30, the J call TRBJ2-7; TRBD1 or TRBD2 may be the D gene (7 bases each). The CDR3 sequence is 12 residues long. V lost 7 bases, J lost 0 bases, and 10 bases lay in between. The germline V gene encodes CDR1 GTSNPN and CDR2 SVGIG (reference sequence). CDR3 residues: CASGGDSYEQYF. CDR3 bases: TGTGCCTCAGGGGGGGACTCCTACGAGCAGTACTTC.

The rearrangement joins TRBV30 to TRBJ1-2, with a possible D match to TRBD1 (6 bases). This CDR3 has 12 amino acids. With 3 bases removed from V and 2 bases from J, the gap between germline ends came to 7 bases. Per germline, CDR1 GTSNPN and CDR2 SVGIG (reference sequence). The CDR3, as DNA: TGTGCCTGGAGAGGACAGAACTATGGCTACACCTTC. Its translation: CAWRGQNYGYTF.

V usage is TRBV27 and J usage is TRBJ1-6, with 7 nucleotides matching TRBD1. The CDR3 consists of 14 residues. The trim removed 6 bases at V and 7 bases at J, leaving 6 bases unmatched. Germline values: CDR1 MNHEY, CDR2 SMNVEV (reference sequence). CDR3 nucleotides: TGTGCCAGCAGCCGAGCAGGGGGGAATTCACCCCTCCACTTT. This encodes CASSRAGGNSPLHF.

The rearrangement links TRBV9 to TRBJ2-2; no firm D call. Germline V gene sequence: CDR1 SGDLS, CDR2 YYNGEE. Trimming pared 3 bases from V and 6 bases from J, leaving 6 bases between. The length of the CDR3 is 12 residues. The CDR3 protein is CASSERAGELFF. CDR3 nucleotides: TGTGCCAGCAGCGAACGGGCCGGGGAGCTGTTTTTT. Complete variable domain (other parts from reference TRBV9 and TRBJ2-2): DSGVTQTPKHLITATGQRVTLRCSPRSGDLSVYWYQQSLDQGLQFLIQYYNGEERAKGNILERFSAQQFPDLHSELNLSSLELGDSALYFCASSERAGELFFGEGSRLTVL.

The chain combines TRBV6-5 with TRBJ1-5; maybe TRBD1 (6 bases). CDR3 length: 14 amino acids. V was clipped by 6 bases and J by 4 bases, with 13 bases between them. Per germline, CDR1 MNHEY and CDR2 SVGAGI. The CDR3 region is CASSNLGQNQPQHF. The CDR3 DNA reads as TGTGCCAGCAGCAACCTGGGACAAAATCAGCCCCAGCATTTT.

V usage is TRBV5-8 and J usage is TRBJ2-7, with D unresolved. Per germline, CDR1 SGHTS and CDR2 YDEGEE. This CDR3 comprises 16 residues. Deletions cut 0 bases from V and 7 bases from J, with 20 bases between. The CDR3 nucleotides read TGTGCCAGCAGCTTGGAAGCAGGCCTCATGTCGATTGAGCAGTACTTC. Its translation: CASSLEAGLMSIEQYF.